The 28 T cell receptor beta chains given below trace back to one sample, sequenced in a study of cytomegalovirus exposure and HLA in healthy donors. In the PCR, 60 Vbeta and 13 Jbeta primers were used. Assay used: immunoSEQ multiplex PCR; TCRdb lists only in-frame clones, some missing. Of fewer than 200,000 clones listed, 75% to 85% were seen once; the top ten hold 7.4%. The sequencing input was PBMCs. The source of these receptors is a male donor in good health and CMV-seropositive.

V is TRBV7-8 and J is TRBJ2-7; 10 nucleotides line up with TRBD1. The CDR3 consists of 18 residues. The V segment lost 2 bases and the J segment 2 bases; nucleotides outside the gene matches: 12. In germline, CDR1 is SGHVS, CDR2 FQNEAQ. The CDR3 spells CASSLRTGTGDQTYEQYF. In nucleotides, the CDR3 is TGTGCCAGCAGCTTACGAACCGGGACAGGGGATCAGACCTACGAGCAGTACTTC. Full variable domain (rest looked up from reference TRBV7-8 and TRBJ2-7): GAGVSQSPRYKVAKRGQDVALRCDPISGHVSLFWYQQALGQGPEFLTYFQNEAQLDKSGLPSDRFFAERPEGSVSTLKIQRTQQEDSAVYLCASSLRTGTGDQTYEQYFGPGTRLTVT.

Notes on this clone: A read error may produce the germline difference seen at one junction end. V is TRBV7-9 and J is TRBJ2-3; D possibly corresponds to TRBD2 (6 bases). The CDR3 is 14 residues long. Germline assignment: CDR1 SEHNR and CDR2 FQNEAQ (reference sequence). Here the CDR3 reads CTSSLGGGTDTQYF. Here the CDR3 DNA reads TGTACCAGCAGCTTAGGCGGAGGGACAGATACGCAGTATTTT.

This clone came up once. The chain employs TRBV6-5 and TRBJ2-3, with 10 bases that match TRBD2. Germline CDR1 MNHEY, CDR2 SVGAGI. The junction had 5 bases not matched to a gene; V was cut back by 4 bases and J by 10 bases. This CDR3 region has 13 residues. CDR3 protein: CASSSTGTSAQYF. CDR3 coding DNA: TGTGCCAGCAGTTCAACCGGGACTAGCGCGCAGTATTTT.

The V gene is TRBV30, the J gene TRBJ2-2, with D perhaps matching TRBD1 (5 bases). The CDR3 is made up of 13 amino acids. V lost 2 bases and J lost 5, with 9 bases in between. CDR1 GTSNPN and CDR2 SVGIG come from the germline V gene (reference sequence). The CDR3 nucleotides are TGTGCCTGGAGTCCCCAGGGAACCGGGGAGCTGTTTTTT. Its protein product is CAWSPQGTGELFF.

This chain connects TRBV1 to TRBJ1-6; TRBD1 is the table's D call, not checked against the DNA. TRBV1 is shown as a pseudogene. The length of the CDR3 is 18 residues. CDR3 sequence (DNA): TGCACCAGCAGCCAAGATACTGCGGCAGGGGGACCTAATTCACCCCTCCACTTT. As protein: CTSSQDTAAGGPNSPLHF.

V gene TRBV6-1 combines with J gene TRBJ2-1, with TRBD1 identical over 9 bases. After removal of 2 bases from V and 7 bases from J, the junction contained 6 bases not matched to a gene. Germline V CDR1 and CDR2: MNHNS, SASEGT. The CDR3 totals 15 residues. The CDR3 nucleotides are TGTGCCAGCAGTGAAAGCCTGGGACAGGGTAATGAGCAGTTCTTC. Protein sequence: CASSESLGQGNEQFF.

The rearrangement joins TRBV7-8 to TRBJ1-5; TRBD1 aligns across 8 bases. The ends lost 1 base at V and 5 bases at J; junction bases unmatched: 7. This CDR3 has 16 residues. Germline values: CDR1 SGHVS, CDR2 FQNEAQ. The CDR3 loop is CASSLGGDRRYQPQHF. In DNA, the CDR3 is TGTGCCAGCAGCTTAGGGGGGGACAGGCGTTATCAGCCCCAGCATTTT.

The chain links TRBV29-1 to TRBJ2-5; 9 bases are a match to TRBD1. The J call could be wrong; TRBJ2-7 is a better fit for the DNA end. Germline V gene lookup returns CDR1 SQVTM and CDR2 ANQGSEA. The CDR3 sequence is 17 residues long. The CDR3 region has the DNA TGCAGCGTTTCCGATAGGACAGGGGCAGGTGTCAACCCCGAGCAGTACTTC. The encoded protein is CSVSDRTGAGVNPEQYF.

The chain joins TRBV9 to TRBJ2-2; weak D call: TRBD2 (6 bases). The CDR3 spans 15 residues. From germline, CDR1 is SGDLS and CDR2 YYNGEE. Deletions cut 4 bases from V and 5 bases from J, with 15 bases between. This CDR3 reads CASSWGVKGTGELFF. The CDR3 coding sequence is TGTGCCAGCAGCTGGGGGGTCAAGGGAACCGGGGAGCTGTTTTTT.

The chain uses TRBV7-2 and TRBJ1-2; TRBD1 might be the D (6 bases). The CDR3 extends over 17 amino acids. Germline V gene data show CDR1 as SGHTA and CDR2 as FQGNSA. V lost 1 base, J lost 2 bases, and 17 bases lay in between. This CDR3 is CASSLDLAGRGNYGYTF. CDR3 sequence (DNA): TGTGCCAGCAGCTTAGATTTGGCAGGGAGGGGGAACTATGGCTACACCTTC.

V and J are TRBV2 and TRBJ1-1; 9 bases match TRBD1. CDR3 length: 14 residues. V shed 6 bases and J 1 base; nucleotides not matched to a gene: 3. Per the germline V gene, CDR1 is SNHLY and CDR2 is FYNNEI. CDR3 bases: TGTGCCAGCAGCAAGACAGGGGGGAACACTGAAGCTTTCTTT. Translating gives CASSKTGGNTEAFF.

For the CDR3, the DNA is TGTGCCAGTAGTGACCCGGGACAGGGATTAGGTGAAAAACTGTTTTTT. Protein product: CASSDPGQGLGEKLFF. The genes are TRBV19 and TRBJ1-4; 9 bases agree with TRBD1. Germline values: CDR1 LNHDA, CDR2 SQIVND (reference sequence). The CDR3 is 16 amino acids. With V trimmed by 5 bases and J by 7 bases, 11 bases remained unmatched.

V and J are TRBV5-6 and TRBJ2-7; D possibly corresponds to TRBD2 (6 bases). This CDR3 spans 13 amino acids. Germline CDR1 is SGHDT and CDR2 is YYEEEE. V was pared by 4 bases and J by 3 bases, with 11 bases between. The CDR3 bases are TGTGCCAGCAGCCCGGGACTGAGCTACGAGCAGTACTTC. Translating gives CASSPGLSYEQYF. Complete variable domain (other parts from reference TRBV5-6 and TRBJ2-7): DAGVTQSPTHLIKTRGQQVTLRCSPKSGHDTVSWYQQALGQGPQFIFQYYEEEERQRGNFPDRFSGHQFPNYSSELNVNALLLGDSALYLCASSPGLSYEQYFGPGTRLTVT.

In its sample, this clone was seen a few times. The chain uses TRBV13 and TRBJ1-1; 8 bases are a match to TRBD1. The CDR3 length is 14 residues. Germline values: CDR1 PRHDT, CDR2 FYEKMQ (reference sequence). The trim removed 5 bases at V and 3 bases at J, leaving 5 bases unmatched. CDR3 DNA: TGTGCCAGCAGCGTCAGGGGGCAGGACACTGAAGCTTTCTTT. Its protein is CASSVRGQDTEAFF.

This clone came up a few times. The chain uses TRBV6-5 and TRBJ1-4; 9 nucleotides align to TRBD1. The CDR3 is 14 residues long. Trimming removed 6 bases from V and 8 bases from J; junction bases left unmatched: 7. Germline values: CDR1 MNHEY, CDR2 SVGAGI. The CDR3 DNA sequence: TGTGCCAGCAGCTCCGGGACAGGGCCCGAAAAACTGTTTTTT. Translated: CASSSGTGPEKLFF.

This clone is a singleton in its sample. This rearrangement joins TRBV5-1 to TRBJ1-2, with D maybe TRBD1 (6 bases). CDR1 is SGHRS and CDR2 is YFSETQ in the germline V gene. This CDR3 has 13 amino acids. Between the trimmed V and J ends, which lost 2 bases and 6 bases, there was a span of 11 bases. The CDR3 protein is CASSLTRQDGYTF. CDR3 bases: TGCGCCAGCAGCTTAACCCGACAGGATGGCTACACCTTC.

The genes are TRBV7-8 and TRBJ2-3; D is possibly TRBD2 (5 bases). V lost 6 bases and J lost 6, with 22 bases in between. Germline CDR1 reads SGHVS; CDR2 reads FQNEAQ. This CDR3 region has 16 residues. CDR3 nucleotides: TGTGCCAGCAGTCAACCTCCCGGGATTCCGCGGGATACGCAGTATTTT. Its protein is CASSQPPGIPRDTQYF. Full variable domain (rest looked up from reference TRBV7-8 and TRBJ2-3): GAGVSQSPRYKVAKRGQDVALRCDPISGHVSLFWYQQALGQGPEFLTYFQNEAQLDKSGLPSDRFFAERPEGSVSTLKIQRTQQEDSAVYLCASSQPPGIPRDTQYFGPGTRLTVL.

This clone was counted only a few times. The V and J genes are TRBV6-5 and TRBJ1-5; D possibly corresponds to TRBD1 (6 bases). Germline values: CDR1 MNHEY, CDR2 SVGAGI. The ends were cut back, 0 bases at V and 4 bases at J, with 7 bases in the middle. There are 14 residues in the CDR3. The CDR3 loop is CASSYSQGNQPQHF. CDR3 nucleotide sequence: TGTGCCAGCAGTTACTCACAGGGTAATCAGCCCCAGCATTTT.

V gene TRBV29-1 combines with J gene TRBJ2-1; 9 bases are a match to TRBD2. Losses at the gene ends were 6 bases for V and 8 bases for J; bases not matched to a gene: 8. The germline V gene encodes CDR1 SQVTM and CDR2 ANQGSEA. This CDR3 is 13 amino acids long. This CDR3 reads CSVGAGGRYEQFF. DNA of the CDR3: TGCAGCGTGGGGGCGGGGGGGCGGTATGAGCAGTTCTTC.

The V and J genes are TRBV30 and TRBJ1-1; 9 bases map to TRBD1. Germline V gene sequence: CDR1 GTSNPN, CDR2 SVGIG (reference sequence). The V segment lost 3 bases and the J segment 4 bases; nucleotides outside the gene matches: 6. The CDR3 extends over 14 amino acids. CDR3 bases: TGTGCCTGGAGCTCGGGACAGGGAAGCACTGAAGCTTTCTTT. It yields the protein CAWSSGQGSTEAFF.

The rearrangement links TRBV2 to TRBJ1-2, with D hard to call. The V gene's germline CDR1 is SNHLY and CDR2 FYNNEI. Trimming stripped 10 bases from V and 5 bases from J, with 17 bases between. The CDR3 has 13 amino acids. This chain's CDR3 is CANPLSEGYGYTF. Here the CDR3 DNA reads TGTGCCAACCCTTTGAGCGAGGGATATGGCTACACCTTC.

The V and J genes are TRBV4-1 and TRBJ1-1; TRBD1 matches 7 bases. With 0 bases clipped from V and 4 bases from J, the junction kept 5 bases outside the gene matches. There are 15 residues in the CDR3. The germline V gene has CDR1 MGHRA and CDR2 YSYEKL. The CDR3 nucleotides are TGCGCCAGCAGCCAAGAAGGGAGGACAGGCACTGAAGCTTTCTTT. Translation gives CASSQEGRTGTEAFF.

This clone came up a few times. The CDR3 bases are TGCGCCAGCAGCTTAGGCGGCTATGGCTACACCTTC. This gives the protein CASSLGGYGYTF. The chain has TRBV5-1 and TRBJ1-2; D unclear. The CDR3 spans 12 residues. V lost 2 bases and J lost 4, with 6 bases in between. Germline V gene sequence: CDR1 SGHRS, CDR2 YFSETQ.

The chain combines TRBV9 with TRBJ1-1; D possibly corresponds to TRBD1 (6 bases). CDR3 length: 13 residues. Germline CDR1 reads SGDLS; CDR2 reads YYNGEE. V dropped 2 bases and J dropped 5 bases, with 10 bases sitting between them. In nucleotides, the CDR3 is TGTGCCAGCAGCGTCGAGGGGGGGACTGAAGCTTTCTTT. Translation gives CASSVEGGTEAFF.

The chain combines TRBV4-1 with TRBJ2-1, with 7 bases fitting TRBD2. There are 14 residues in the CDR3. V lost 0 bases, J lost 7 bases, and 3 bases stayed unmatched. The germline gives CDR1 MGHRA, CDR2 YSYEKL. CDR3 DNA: TGCGCCAGCAGCCAAGACCCTAGCGGAAATGAGCAGTTCTTC. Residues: CASSQDPSGNEQFF.

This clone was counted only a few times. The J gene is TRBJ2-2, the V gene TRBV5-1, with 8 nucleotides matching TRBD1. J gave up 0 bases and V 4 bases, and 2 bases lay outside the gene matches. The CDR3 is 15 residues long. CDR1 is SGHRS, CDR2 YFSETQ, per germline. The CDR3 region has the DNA TGCGCCAGCAGCGAGGACAGGGCGAACACCGGGGAGCTGTTTTTT. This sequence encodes CASSEDRANTGELFF.

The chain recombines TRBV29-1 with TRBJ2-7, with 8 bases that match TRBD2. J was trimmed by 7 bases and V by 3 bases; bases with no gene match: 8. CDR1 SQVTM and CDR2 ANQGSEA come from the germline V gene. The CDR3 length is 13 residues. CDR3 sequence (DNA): TGCAGCGTTGATGCGGGGGGAGTAGGAGAGCAGTACTTC. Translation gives CSVDAGGVGEQYF.

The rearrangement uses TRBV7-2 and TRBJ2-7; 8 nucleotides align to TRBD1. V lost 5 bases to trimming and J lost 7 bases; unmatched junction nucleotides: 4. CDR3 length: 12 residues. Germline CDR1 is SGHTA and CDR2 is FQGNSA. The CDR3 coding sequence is TGTGCCAGCAGCACAGGGGGGTGGGAGCAGTACTTC. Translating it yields CASSTGGWEQYF.